These 3 T cell receptor beta chains originate from one sample sequenced in a study of T cell changes during pregnancy in multiple sclerosis. The method was immunoSEQ multiplex PCR; TCRdb's version includes in-frame clones alone and lacks a portion of them. The data show about 76,000 clones, roughly 93% seen once. Sample: peripheral blood, taken in the second trimester of pregnancy. These receptors originate from a female donor with multiple sclerosis, enrolled in a pregnancy study.

The chain combines TRBV4-1 with TRBJ1-2; the D gene is possibly TRBD1 (5 bases). Trimming cost V 0 bases and J 8 bases, with 25 bases left between them. The CDR3 spans 18 residues. Germline values: CDR1 MGHRA, CDR2 YSYEKL. The CDR3: CASSQDGKWGLPYRGYTF. In DNA, the CDR3 is TGCGCCAGCAGCCAAGATGGGAAGTGGGGCCTCCCCTATCGGGGCTACACCTTC.

This chain uses TRBV5-1 with TRBJ2-7, with D perhaps matching TRBD2 (5 bases). The CDR3 length is 15 residues. V lost 4 bases and J 2 bases, leaving 16 bases between the germline ends. Germline CDR1 is SGHRS and CDR2 is YFSETQ. Here the CDR3 reads CASSPREGQPYEQYF. The CDR3 DNA reads as TGCGCCAGCAGCCCGAGGGAAGGGCAACCCTACGAGCAGTACTTC.

Only one count was recorded for this clone. J is TRBJ1-2 and V is TRBV6-5; 7 bases agree with TRBD1. V trimming: 5 bases; J trimming: 5 bases; junction bases outside the gene matches: 8. Germline CDR1 is MNHEY and CDR2 is SVGAGI. The CDR3 is made up of 14 amino acids. DNA for the CDR3: TGTGCCAGCAGTAACCCGGGACAGCCATATGGCTACACCTTC. It codes for CASSNPGQPYGYTF.